This TCR beta chain was documented in a study of radiotherapy plus CTLA-4 blockade in lung cancer (dated by TCRdb to between 2018 and 2020). For the study in its entirety: Objective responses were observed in 15% to 20% of enrolled patients, and disease control was achieved in less than 40%.

This clone was observed a handful of times. Its antigen remains undetermined. Per-nucleotide qualities are absent, and no much larger clonotype sits a single base away. Results and caveats for the whole study, not just this receptor: After treatment with radiotherapy and ipilimumab, TCR clones that came from tumors expanded in the peripheral blood. The strongest predictors of response were reported to be early dynamic shifts in blood T cell clones along with a rise in serum interferon-beta following radiation.

Focal radiation therapy combined with CTLA-4 blockade (ipilimumab) was tested in patients with chemo-refractory metastatic non-small-cell lung cancer. Libraries were built with the immunoSEQ multiplex PCR assay. Sourced from immuneACCESS, this table was stored by TCRdb with only in-frame sequences that have V and J called. A share of the clones is absent; for the studies checked, an unresolved V gene accounts for under half, and the remainder has no known explanation. For this sample the table gives 50,000 to 70,000 clones, of which 77% were detected only once. The ten most abundant clones make up around 4.2% of the sample. The source material was peripheral blood, sampled from a patient treated with radiotherapy plus ipilimumab. The sequence derives from a human donor with non-small cell lung cancer who had a partial response to radiotherapy plus ipilimumab.

The DNA sequence is given as TGCGCCAGCAGCTTGGCCCAGGAATTCTACAATGAGCAGTTCTTC. Its amino acids are CASSLAQEFYNEQFF. The rearranged segments are TRBV5-1 and TRBJ2-1; the D gene is not confidently resolved. Its CDR3 holds 15 amino acids, cysteine through phenylalanine. Just CDR3 DNA is preserved here, 45 bases in frame from base 1. CDR1 and CDR2 are drawn from the germline V gene: SGHRS, YFSETQ. V is pared back by 0 bases and J by 3 bases, with 10 bases lying between the germline termini.